The 3 T cell receptor beta chains presented below share a single source sample, sequenced in a study of cytomegalovirus exposure and HLA in healthy donors. Both 60 Vbeta primers and 13 Jbeta primers went into the PCR. The data were produced by immunoSEQ multiplex PCR, yet TCRdb's version contains in-frame clones alone and is incomplete. The data hold approximately 110,000 clones, with more than 65% observed a single time. The sequencing sample was made of PBMCs. The origin of the receptors is a woman in her 40s in good health and CMV-seropositive.

This clone occurred a few times. The V call is TRBV11-3, the J call TRBJ2-3, with TRBD2 matching over 12 bases. J was trimmed by 3 bases and V by 5 bases; bases with no gene match: 6. The germline gives CDR1 SGHNT, CDR2 YENEEA. This CDR3 spans 16 amino acids. The chain's CDR3 is CASSPRTSGMTDTQYF. The CDR3 DNA sequence: TGTGCCAGCAGCCCTCGGACTAGCGGGATGACAGATACGCAGTATTTT.

V gene TRBV5-1 combines with J gene TRBJ2-7; 9 bases agree with TRBD1. Unmatched junction bases numbered 9, after V lost 4 bases and J lost 4 bases. Germline CDR1 is SGHRS and CDR2 is YFSETQ. This CDR3 comprises 15 residues. CDR3 coding DNA: TGCGCCAGCAGCACTGCGGGACAGGGTCTGTACGAGCAGTACTTC. The encoded protein is CASSTAGQGLYEQYF.

This clone was detected once. The V gene is TRBV30, the J gene TRBJ1-1; a possible D gene is TRBD1 (6 bases). From germline, CDR1 is GTSNPN and CDR2 SVGIG (reference sequence). This CDR3 contains 11 residues. Between the trimmed V and J ends, which lost 4 bases and 8 bases, there was a span of 11 bases. The CDR3 spells CAWIEGEEAFF. The CDR3 region has the DNA TGTGCCTGGATTGAGGGGGAGGAAGCTTTCTTT.